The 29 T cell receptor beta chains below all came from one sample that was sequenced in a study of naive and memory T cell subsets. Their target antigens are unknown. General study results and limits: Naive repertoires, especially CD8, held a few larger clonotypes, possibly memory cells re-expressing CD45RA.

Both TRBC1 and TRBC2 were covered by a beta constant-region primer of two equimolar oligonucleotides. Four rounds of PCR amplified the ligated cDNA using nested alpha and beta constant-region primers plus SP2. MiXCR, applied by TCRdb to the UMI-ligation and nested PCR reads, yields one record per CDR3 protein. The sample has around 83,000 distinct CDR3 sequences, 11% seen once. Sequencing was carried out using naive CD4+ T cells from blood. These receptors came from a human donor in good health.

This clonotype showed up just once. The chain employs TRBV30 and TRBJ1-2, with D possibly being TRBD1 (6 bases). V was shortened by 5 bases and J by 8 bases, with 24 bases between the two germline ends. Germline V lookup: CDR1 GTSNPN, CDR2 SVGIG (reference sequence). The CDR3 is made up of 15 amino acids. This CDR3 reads CAWLLGDTPSGGYTF. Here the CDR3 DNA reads TGTGCCTGGCTGCTGGGGGACACACCTTCGGGAGGCTACACCTTC.

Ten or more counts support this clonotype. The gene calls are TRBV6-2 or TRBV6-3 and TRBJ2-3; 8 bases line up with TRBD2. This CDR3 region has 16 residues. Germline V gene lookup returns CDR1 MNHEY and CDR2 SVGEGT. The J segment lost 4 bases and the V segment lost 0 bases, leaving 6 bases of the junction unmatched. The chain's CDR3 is CASSYSKSGGADTQYF. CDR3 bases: TGTGCCAGCAGTTACTCGAAAAGCGGGGGTGCAGATACGCAGTATTTT.

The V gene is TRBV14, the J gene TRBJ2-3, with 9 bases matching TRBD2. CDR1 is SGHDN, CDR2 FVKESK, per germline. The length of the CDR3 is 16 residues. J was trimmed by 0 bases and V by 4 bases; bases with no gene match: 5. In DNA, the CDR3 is TGTGCCAGCAGCCTGATAGCGGGGGTAAGCACAGATACGCAGTATTTT. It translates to CASSLIAGVSTDTQYF.

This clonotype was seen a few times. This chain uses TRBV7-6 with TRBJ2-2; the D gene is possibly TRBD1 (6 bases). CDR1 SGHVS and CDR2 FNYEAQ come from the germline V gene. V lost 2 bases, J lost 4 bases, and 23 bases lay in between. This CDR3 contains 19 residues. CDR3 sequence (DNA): TGTGCCAGCAGCTTAATGGTCACCTTCGGCAGGGGTGGCACCGGGGAGCTGTTTTTT. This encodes CASSLMVTFGRGGTGELFF. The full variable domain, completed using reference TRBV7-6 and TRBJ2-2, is GAGVSQSPRYKVTKRGQDVALRCDPISGHVSLYWYRQALGQGPEFLTYFNYEAQQDKSGLPNDRFSAERPEGSISTLTIQRTEQRDSAMYRCASSLMVTFGRGGTGELFFGEGSRLTVL.

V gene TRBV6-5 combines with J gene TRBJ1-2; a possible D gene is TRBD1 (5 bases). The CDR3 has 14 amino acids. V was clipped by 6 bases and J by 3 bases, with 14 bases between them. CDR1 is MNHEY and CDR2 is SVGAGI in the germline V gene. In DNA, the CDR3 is TGTGCCAGCAGGCTGACAGCCAGCTACTATGGCTACACCTTC. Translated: CASRLTASYYGYTF.

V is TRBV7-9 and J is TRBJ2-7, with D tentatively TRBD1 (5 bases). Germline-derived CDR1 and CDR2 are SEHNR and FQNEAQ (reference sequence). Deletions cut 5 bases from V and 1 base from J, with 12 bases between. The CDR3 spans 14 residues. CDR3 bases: TGTGCCAGCAGCCTAGAGACAGTTTCCTACGAGCAGTACTTC. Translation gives CASSLETVSYEQYF.

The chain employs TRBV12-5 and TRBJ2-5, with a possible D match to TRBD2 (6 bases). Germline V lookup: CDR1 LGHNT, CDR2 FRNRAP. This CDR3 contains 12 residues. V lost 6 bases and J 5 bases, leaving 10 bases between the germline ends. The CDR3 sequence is CASGPRGETQYF. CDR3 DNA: TGTGCTAGTGGCCCCCGGGGGGAGACCCAGTACTTC.

The CDR3 DNA reads as TGTGCCAGCAGCTCCGGACAGGGGAGCACAGATACGCAGTATTTT. The encoded protein is CASSSGQGSTDTQYF. The rearrangement uses TRBV7-9 and TRBJ2-3; 9 bases fit TRBD1. Germline V gives CDR1 SEHNR, CDR2 FQNEAQ (reference sequence). J gave up 0 bases and V 4 bases, and 2 bases lay outside the gene matches. The CDR3 is 15 residues long.

CDR3 amino acids: CASSGYRASYEQYF. DNA for the CDR3: TGTGCCAGCAGCGGATACCGGGCCTCCTACGAGCAGTACTTC. The rearrangement links TRBV7-9 to TRBJ2-7, with no clear D. Looked up from germline, CDR1 is SEHNR and CDR2 is FQNEAQ (reference sequence). Between the trimmed V and J ends, which lost 5 bases and 0 bases, there was a span of 11 bases. This CDR3 spans 14 amino acids.

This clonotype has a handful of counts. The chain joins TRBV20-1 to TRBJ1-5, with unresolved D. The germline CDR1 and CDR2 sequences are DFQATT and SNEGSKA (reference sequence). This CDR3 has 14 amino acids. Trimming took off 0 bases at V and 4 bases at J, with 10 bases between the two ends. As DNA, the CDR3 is TGCAGTGCTAGAGACGCACGGAATAATCAGCCCCAGCATTTT. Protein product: CSARDARNNQPQHF.

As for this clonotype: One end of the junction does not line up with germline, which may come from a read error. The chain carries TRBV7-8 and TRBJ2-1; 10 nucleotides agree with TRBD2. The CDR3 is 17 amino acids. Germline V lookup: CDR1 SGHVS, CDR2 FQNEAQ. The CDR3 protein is CASSRVDVSGGHNDQFF. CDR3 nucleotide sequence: TGTGCCAGCAGCCGGGTAGATGTTAGCGGGGGGCACAATGATCAGTTCTTC.

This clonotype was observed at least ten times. Here the CDR3 DNA reads TGTGCCAGCAGCTTAGCAAGGTCCTACAATGAGCAGTTCTTC. Translating it yields CASSLARSYNEQFF. The gene calls are TRBV11-2 and TRBJ2-1; D gene unclear. With 1 base removed from V and 1 base from J, the gap between germline ends came to 5 bases. This CDR3 contains 14 residues. Germline loops: CDR1 SGHAT, CDR2 FQNNGV. Combining the CDR3 with reference TRBV11-2 and TRBJ2-1 gives the whole variable domain EAGVAQSPRYKIIEKRQSVAFWCNPISGHATLYWYQQILGQGPKLLIQFQNNGVVDDSQLPKDRFSAERLKGVDSTLKIQPAKLEDSAVYLCASSLARSYNEQFFGPGTRLTVL.

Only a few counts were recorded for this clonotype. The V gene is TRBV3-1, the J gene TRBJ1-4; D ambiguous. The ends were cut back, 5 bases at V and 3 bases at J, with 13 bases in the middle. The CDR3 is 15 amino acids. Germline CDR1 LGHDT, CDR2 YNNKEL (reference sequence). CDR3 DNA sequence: TGTGCCAGCAGCTCGGGAAGGGCGGCTAATGAAAAACTGTTTTTT. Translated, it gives CASSSGRAANEKLFF. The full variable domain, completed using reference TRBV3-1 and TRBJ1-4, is DTAVSQTPKYLVTQMGNDKSIKCEQNLGHDTMYWYKQDSKKFLKIMFSYNNKELIINETVPNRFSPKSPDKAHLNLHINSLELGDSAVYFCASSSGRAANEKLFFGSGTQLSVL.

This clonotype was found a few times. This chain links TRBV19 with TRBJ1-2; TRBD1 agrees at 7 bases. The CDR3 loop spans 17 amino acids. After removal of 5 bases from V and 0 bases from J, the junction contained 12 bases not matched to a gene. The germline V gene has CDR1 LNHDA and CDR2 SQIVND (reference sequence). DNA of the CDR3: TGTGCCAGTAGTGAACTATCCACCGGGACAGCTAACTATGGCTACACCTTC. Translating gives CASSELSTGTANYGYTF.

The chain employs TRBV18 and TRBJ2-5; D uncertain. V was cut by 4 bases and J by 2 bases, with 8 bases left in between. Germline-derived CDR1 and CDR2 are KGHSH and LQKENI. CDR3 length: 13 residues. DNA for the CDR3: TGTGCCAGCTCACGATCTTCACAAGAGACCCAGTACTTC. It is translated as CASSRSSQETQYF.

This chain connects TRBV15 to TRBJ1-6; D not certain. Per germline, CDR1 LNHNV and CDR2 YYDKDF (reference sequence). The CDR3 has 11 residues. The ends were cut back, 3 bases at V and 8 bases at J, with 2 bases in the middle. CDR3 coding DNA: TGTGCCACCAGCAGGGATTCACCCCTCCACTTT. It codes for CATSRDSPLHF. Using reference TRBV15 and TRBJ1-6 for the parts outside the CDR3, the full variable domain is DAMVIQNPRYQVTQFGKPVTLSCSQTLNHNVMYWYQQKSSQAPKLLFHYYDKDFNNEADTPDNFQSRRPNTSFCFLDIRSPGLGDTAMYLCATSRDSPLHFGNGTRLTVT.

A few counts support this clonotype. DNA of the CDR3: TGCGCCAGCAGCTTGCAGGAAGATACGCAGTATTTT. It translates to CASSLQEDTQYF. The gene calls are TRBV5-1 and TRBJ2-3; D remains unclear. Germline loops: CDR1 SGHRS, CDR2 YFSETQ. V was clipped by 1 base and J by 5 bases, with 5 bases between them. The CDR3 covers 12 residues.

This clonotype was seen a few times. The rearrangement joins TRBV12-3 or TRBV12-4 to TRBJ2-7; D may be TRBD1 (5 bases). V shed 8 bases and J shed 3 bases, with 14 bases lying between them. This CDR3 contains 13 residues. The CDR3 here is CASGVGQGYEQYF. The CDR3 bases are TGTGCCAGCGGGGTGGGGCAGGGCTACGAGCAGTACTTC.

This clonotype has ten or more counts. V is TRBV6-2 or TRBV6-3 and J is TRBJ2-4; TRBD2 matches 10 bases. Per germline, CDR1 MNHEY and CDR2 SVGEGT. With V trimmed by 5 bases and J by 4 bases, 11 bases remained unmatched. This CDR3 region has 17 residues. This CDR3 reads CASSPRDSGGQKNIQYF. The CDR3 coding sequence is TGTGCCAGCAGTCCCCGGGATAGCGGGGGGCAAAAAAACATTCAGTACTTC.

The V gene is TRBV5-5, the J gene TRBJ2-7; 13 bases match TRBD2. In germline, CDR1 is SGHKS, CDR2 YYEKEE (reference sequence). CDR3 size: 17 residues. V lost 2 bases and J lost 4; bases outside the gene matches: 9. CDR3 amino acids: CASSFGPTSGRAYEQYF. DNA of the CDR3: TGTGCCAGCAGCTTCGGTCCCACTAGCGGGAGGGCGTACGAGCAGTACTTC.

CDR3 coding DNA: TGTGCCAGCAGCTTAGTTTTAGGGATCACCGGGGAGCTGTTTTTT. It is translated as CASSLVLGITGELFF. This chain joins TRBV7-6 and TRBJ2-2, with D hard to call. This CDR3 contains 15 residues. Germline-derived CDR1 and CDR2 are SGHVS and FNYEAQ. The V end lost 1 base, the J end lost 4 bases, and 10 bases lay between the germline ends. Complete variable domain (other parts from reference TRBV7-6 and TRBJ2-2): GAGVSQSPRYKVTKRGQDVALRCDPISGHVSLYWYRQALGQGPEFLTYFNYEAQQDKSGLPNDRFSAERPEGSISTLTIQRTEQRDSAMYRCASSLVLGITGELFFGEGSRLTVL.

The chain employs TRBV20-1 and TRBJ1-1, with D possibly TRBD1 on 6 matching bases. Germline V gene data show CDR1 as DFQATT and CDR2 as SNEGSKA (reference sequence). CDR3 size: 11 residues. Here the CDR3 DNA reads TGCACACAGGGTAAAAGCCCGGAAGCTTTCTTT. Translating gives CTQGKSPEAFF.

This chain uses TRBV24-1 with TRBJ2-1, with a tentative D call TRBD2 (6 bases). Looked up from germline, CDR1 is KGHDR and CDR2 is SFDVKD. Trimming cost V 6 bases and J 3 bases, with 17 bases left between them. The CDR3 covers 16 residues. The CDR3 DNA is TGTGCCACCAGTACCCCGCTAGCGACATACTACAATGAGCAGTTCTTC. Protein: CATSTPLATYYNEQFF.

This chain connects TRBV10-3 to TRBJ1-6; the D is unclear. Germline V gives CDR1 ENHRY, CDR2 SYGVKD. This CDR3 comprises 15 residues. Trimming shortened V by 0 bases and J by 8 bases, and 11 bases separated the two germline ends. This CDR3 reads CAISESGPRDSPLHF. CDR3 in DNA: TGTGCCATCAGTGAGTCTGGGCCGAGGGATTCACCCCTCCACTTT.

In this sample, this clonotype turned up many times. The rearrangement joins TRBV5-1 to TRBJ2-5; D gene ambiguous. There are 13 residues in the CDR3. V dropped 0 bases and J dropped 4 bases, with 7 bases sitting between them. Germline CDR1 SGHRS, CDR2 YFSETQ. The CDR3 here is CASSLEAPETQYF. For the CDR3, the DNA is TGCGCCAGCAGCTTGGAAGCCCCAGAGACCCAGTACTTC.

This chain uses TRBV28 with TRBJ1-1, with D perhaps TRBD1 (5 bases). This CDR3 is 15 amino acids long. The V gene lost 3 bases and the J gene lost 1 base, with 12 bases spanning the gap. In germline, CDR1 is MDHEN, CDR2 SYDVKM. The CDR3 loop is CASSLRGAKNTEAFF. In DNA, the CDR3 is TGTGCCAGCAGTTTGAGAGGGGCTAAGAACACTGAAGCTTTCTTT.

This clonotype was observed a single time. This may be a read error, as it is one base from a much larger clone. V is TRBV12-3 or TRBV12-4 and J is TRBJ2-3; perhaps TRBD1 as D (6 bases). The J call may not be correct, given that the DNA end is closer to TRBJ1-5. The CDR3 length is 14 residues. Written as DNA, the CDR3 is TGTGCCAACTCGAGGGGACATAGCACAGATACGCAGCATTTT. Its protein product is CANSRGHSTDTQHF.

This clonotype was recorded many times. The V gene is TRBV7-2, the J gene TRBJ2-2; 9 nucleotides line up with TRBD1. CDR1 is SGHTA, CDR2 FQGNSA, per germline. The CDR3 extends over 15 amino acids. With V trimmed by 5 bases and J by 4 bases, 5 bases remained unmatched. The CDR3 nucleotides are TGTGCCAGCAGCCACGGGACAGGGTTCACCGGGGAGCTGTTTTTT. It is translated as CASSHGTGFTGELFF.

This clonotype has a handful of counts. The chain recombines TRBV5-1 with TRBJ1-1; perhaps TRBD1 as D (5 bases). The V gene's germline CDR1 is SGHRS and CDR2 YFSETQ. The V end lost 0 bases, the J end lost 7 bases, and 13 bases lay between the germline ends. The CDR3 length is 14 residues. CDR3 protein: CASSLARQKSEAFF. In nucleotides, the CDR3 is TGCGCCAGCAGCTTGGCAAGACAGAAGAGTGAAGCTTTCTTT.